This T cell receptor beta chain was identified during a study of blood T cell repertoires in COVID-19. Study-wide context: T cells, B-cell-depleted T cells, or PBMCs provided the cDNA or gDNA that served as material.

In germline, CDR1 is MGHRA, CDR2 YSYEKL. The germline V and J ends were trimmed by 5 bases and 10 bases, with 14 bases remaining between them. The CDR3 extends over 12 amino acids. TCRdb's copy holds only in-frame clones and misses some; the assay was immunoSEQ multiplex PCR. The sample consists of about 78,000 clones, approximately 92% of them appearing once. V and J are TRBV4-1 and TRBJ1-1, with D possibly matching TRBD1 (6 bases). This TCR derives from a woman aged 80 or over with acute or convalescent COVID-19. Sequencing was carried out using peripheral blood. This CDR3 reads CASSFTGLGAFF. In DNA, the CDR3 is TGCGCCAGCAGCTTTACAGGGCTAGGAGCTTTCTTT.